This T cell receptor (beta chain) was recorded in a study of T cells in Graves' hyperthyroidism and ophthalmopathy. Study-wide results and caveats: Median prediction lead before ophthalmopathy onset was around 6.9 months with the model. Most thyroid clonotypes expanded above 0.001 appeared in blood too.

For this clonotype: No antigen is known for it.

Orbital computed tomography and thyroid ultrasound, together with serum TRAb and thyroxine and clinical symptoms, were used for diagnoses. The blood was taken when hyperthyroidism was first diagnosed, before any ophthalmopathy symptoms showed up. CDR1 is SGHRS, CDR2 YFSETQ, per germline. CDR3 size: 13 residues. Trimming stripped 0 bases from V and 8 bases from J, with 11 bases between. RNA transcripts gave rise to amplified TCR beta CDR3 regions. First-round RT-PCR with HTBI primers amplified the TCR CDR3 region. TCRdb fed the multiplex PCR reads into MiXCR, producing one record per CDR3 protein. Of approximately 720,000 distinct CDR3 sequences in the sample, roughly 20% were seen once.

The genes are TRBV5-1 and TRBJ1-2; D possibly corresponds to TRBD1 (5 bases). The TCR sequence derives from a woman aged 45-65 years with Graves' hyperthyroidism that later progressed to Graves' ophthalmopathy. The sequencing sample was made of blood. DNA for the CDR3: TGCGCCAGCAGCTTGGACCAGGGACGGGGCTACACCTTC. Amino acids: CASSLDQGRGYTF.